The clone carrying this T cell receptor beta chain has more than one count but fewer than ten. The sample belongs to a study of CD8 T cells in Susac syndrome. Reverse transcription used roughly 0.5 to 1 ug RNA and random hexamers. TCRdb re-analysed the immunoSEQ multiplex PCR reads in MiXCR, keeping a single row per CDR3 protein. The data contain about 180,000 distinct CDR3 sequences, around 94% of them singletons. Germline lookup yields CDR1 SQVTM and CDR2 ANQGSEA. The CDR3 runs to 14 residues. With V trimmed by 8 bases and J by 3 bases, 10 bases remained unmatched. The J gene is TRBJ2-3, the V gene TRBV29-1, with TRBD2 identical over 8 bases. The clonotype was recovered from a human donor with Susac syndrome. The specimen was CD4+ T cells from PBMCs. Here the CDR3 reads CSSPAGEGTDTQYF. Here the CDR3 DNA reads TGCAGCTCCCCAGCGGGAGAAGGGACAGATACGCAGTATTTT.